This is a list of T cell receptor beta chains from one sample in a study of CD8 T cells in Susac syndrome. TCRdb re-analysed the immunoSEQ multiplex PCR reads in MiXCR, keeping a single row per CDR3 protein. Of around 95,000 distinct CDR3 sequences in the sample, about 96% were seen once. The specimen was CD8+ T cells from PBMCs. These receptors came from a human donor with Susac syndrome. Each CDR3 is given without its conserved first and last residue. The D gene is left open where the match is weak. Where a row states a size, it is once, few, many or the class of an expanded clone; other rows omit it.

TRBJ1-1 | TRBV13 | . | . | ASRGGGTSRNTEAF
TRBJ2-7 | TRBV5-6 | . | . | ASSPIQGRYYEQY
TRBJ2-1 | TRBV20-1 | . | . | SAWGEGGLTGRPQLYNEQF
TRBJ2-1 | TRBV5-1 | TRBD2 | . | ASRATSGRIDEQF
TRBJ2-3 | TRBV9 | . | . | ASVPGSSTDTQY
TRBJ2-1 | TRBV2 | . | . | ASKGNEQF
TRBJ2-7 | TRBV14 | . | once | ASSPRGLDFEQY
TRBJ2-5 | TRBV10-3 | TRBD2 | . | AISEIELAEQETQY
TRBJ2-4 | TRBV4-1 | TRBD1 | . | ASSQTSGQGNIQY
TRBJ2-7 | TRBV3-1 | TRBD2 | once | ASSQGVTSGGPTYEQY
TRBJ2-1 | TRBV27 | . | . | ASSLTGNEQF
TRBJ1-1 | TRBV20-1 | . | . | SAPQLGGSSTEAF
TRBJ2-7 | TRBV29-1 | TRBD2 | once | SVETAGVYEQY
TRBJ2-7 | TRBV7-3 | . | . | ASSLTGQADEQY
TRBJ2-5 | TRBV7-9 | . | . | ASSRSPTGTQY
TRBJ2-5 | TRBV13 | . | once | ASSQGTGEWTQY
TRBJ2-3 | TRBV24-1 | . | . | ATSRGTDTQY
TRBJ2-7 | TRBV21-1 | . | . | ASSKGEDGYEQY
TRBJ1-1 | TRBV20-1 | TRBD1 | . | SARDHGGQLPTEAF
TRBJ1-1 | TRBV20-1 | . | . | SARVGVKTEAF
TRBJ1-6 | TRBV20-1 | TRBD1 | . | SARGQGQLNSPLH
TRBJ1-1 | TRBV5-1 | . | . | ASSLHEDTEAF
TRBJ2-5 | TRBV23-1 | . | . | ASSPRALMVGTQY
TRBJ2-3 | TRBV29-1 | . | . | SVDRGDTQY
TRBJ2-3 | TRBV7-3 | TRBD2 | . | ASSFGPQGLAGVDTQY
TRBJ2-1 | TRBV15 | . | . | ATSGSVGRVIDEQF
TRBJ2-7 | TRBV29-1 | . | . | SVGGNEQY
TRBJ2-7 | TRBV4-1 | TRBD1 | . | ASSHAGGEQY
TRBJ2-5 | TRBV29-1 | . | . | SAPLRGGPRHVTTQY
TRBJ1-1 | TRBV20-1 | . | . | SASGTANTEAF
TRBJ2-7 | TRBV29-1 | . | . | SATRTPRGEQY
TRBJ2-3 | TRBV15 | . | . | ATSRYGGVNGTDTQY